These T cell receptor beta chains were read from a single sample in a study of blood T cell repertoires in COVID-19. Produced via immunoSEQ multiplex PCR; TCRdb's table is partial and in-frame only. This table holds around 330,000 clones, around 85% found once. The sample was PBMCs or T cells enriched from blood (not recorded which). These receptors were taken from a woman under 40 who had been exposed to COVID-19. The CDR3 runs from the conserved cysteine through the conserved F or W. A D gene is named only where the DNA matches it firmly. Not every row has a clone size; where given, it reads once, few, many or a size class.

clone size: NA
J gene: TRBJ2-7
V gene: TRBV28
D gene: TRBD1
CDR3 DNA: TGTGCCAGCGAGGGGACAGCCTACGAGCAGTACTTC
CDR3 protein: CASEGTAYEQYF

clone size: few
J gene: TRBJ2-7
V gene: TRBV7-9
D gene: NA
CDR3 DNA: TGTGCCAGCAGCTCCTCCCACGGGGACGAGCAGTACTTC
CDR3 protein: CASSSSHGDEQYF

clone size: NA
J gene: TRBJ1-2
V gene: TRBV25-1
D gene: NA
CDR3 DNA: TGTGCCAGCAGTACAGGTGACAACTATGGCTACACCTTC
CDR3 protein: CASSTGDNYGYTF

clone size: NA
J gene: TRBJ2-6
V gene: TRBV7-9
D gene: TRBD1
CDR3 DNA: TGTGCCAGCAGCTTAGCGGGGACAGGGGGCTTCTCTGGGGCCAACGTCCTGACTTTC
CDR3 protein: CASSLAGTGGFSGANVLTF

clone size: NA
J gene: TRBJ1-1
V gene: TRBV2
D gene: TRBD1
CDR3 DNA: TGTGCCAGCATCCGGACAGGTACGAACACTGAAGCTTTCTTT
CDR3 protein: CASIRTGTNTEAFF

clone size: NA
J gene: TRBJ2-2
V gene: TRBV6-5
D gene: NA
CDR3 DNA: TGTGCCAGCAGTCTGCCCGGGGGTACCGGGGAGCTGTTTTTT
CDR3 protein: CASSLPGGTGELFF

clone size: once
J gene: TRBJ2-2
V gene: TRBV14
D gene: NA
CDR3 DNA: TGTGCCAGCAGCCAAATCGACACCGGGGAGCTGTTTTTT
CDR3 protein: CASSQIDTGELFF

clone size: NA
J gene: TRBJ2-3
V gene: TRBV24-1
D gene: TRBD2
CDR3 DNA: TGTGCCACTGGGGGTCTAGCGGGGGGAGATACGCAGTATTTT
CDR3 protein: CATGGLAGGDTQYF

clone size: NA
J gene: TRBJ2-1
V gene: TRBV30
D gene: TRBD2
CDR3 DNA: TGTGCCTGGAGTTCAGGCGGGAGCTCCTACAATGAGCAGTTCTTC
CDR3 protein: CAWSSGGSSYNEQFF

clone size: NA
J gene: TRBJ1-1
V gene: TRBV19
D gene: NA
CDR3 DNA: TGTGCCAGTTCTGCGGGGATGAACACTGAAGCTTTCTTT
CDR3 protein: CASSAGMNTEAFF

clone size: NA
J gene: TRBJ1-2
V gene: TRBV5-6
D gene: NA
CDR3 DNA: TGTGCCAGCAGCTTCAGGGGTAGCGTCTATGGCTACACCTTC
CDR3 protein: CASSFRGSVYGYTF

clone size: NA
J gene: TRBJ1-5
V gene: TRBV4-1
D gene: TRBD1
CDR3 DNA: TGCGCCAGCAGCCAAGGCCGAGGGGGCGCTGGCAATCAGCCCCAGCATTTT
CDR3 protein: CASSQGRGGAGNQPQHF

clone size: NA
J gene: TRBJ2-2
V gene: TRBV28
D gene: TRBD2
CDR3 DNA: TGTGCCAGCAGTTTGGGTTTGGCGGGAGGCACCGGGGAGCTGTTTTTT
CDR3 protein: CASSLGLAGGTGELFF

clone size: NA
J gene: TRBJ1-2
V gene: TRBV19
D gene: NA
CDR3 DNA: TGTGCCAGTAGTTCCGCCGGCGGAGGCGGCTACACCTTC
CDR3 protein: CASSSAGGGGYTF

clone size: NA
J gene: TRBJ2-1
V gene: TRBV5-1
D gene: TRBD2
CDR3 DNA: TGCGCCAGCAGCTCTAGCGGAGCCTACAATGAGCAGTTCTTC
CDR3 protein: CASSSSGAYNEQFF

clone size: NA
J gene: TRBJ1-2
V gene: TRBV28
D gene: TRBD1
CDR3 DNA: TGTGCCAGCACCGCGACAGGGGGGTTTCCCTATGGCTACACCTTC
CDR3 protein: CASTATGGFPYGYTF

clone size: NA
J gene: TRBJ1-3
V gene: TRBV30
D gene: NA
CDR3 DNA: TGTGCCTTCCTTCCAGGGTCTGGAAACACCATATATTTT
CDR3 protein: CAFLPGSGNTIYF

clone size: NA
J gene: TRBJ1-1
V gene: TRBV11-2
D gene: NA
CDR3 DNA: TGTGCCAGCAGTTTTGCCAGGGGCACTGAAGCTTTCTTT
CDR3 protein: CASSFARGTEAFF

clone size: NA
J gene: TRBJ2-3
V gene: TRBV6-1
D gene: TRBD2
CDR3 DNA: TGTGCCAGCAGTGAAGGGCAGGGAGGGGGCACAGATACGCAGTATTTT
CDR3 protein: CASSEGQGGGTDTQYF

clone size: few
J gene: TRBJ1-5
V gene: TRBV5-1
D gene: NA
CDR3 DNA: TGCGCCAGCAGCTCTACCGGACTGTTCAATCAGCCCCAGCATTTT
CDR3 protein: CASSSTGLFNQPQHF

clone size: NA
J gene: TRBJ2-1
V gene: TRBV27
D gene: NA
CDR3 DNA: TGTGCCAGCAGTTCCACAAGGCGACTCAATGAGCAGTTCTTC
CDR3 protein: CASSSTRRLNEQFF

clone size: NA
J gene: TRBJ1-5
V gene: TRBV6-1
D gene: NA
CDR3 DNA: TGTGCCAGCAGTGAAGACAGGGTCGGGCAGCCCCAGCATTTT
CDR3 protein: CASSEDRVGQPQHF

clone size: few
J gene: TRBJ1-6
V gene: TRBV7-2
D gene: NA
CDR3 DNA: TGTGCCAGCAGCTCCGGTACAGGGAACTCACCCCTCCACTTT
CDR3 protein: CASSSGTGNSPLHF

clone size: NA
J gene: TRBJ2-7
V gene: TRBV20-1
D gene: NA
CDR3 DNA: TGCAGTGCTAGCCTCCTCTACGAGCAGTACTTC
CDR3 protein: CSASLLYEQYF

clone size: NA
J gene: TRBJ2-5
V gene: TRBV27
D gene: NA
CDR3 DNA: TGTGCCAGCAGTTTGAGAGCCGGGGAGACCCAGTACTTC
CDR3 protein: CASSLRAGETQYF

clone size: NA
J gene: TRBJ1-4
V gene: TRBV10-3
D gene: NA
CDR3 DNA: TGTGCCATCAGTGGGCACTTAGGGGATGAAAAACTGTTTTTT
CDR3 protein: CAISGHLGDEKLFF

clone size: NA
J gene: TRBJ2-1
V gene: TRBV24-1
D gene: TRBD2
CDR3 DNA: TGTGCCACCAGTGATTTTGGCGGGGGGCGAGAGAATGAGCAGTTCTTC
CDR3 protein: CATSDFGGGRENEQFF

clone size: NA
J gene: TRBJ2-3
V gene: TRBV2
D gene: TRBD2
CDR3 DNA: TGTGCCAGCAAAGGTAGCGGGAGTCTGGAAGATACGCAGTATTTT
CDR3 protein: CASKGSGSLEDTQYF

clone size: NA
J gene: TRBJ2-3
V gene: TRBV24-1
D gene: TRBD2
CDR3 DNA: TGTGCCACCAGTGAACGGGAGGGTACAGATACGCAGTATTTT
CDR3 protein: CATSEREGTDTQYF

clone size: NA
J gene: TRBJ1-4
V gene: TRBV5-1
D gene: NA
CDR3 DNA: TGCGCCAGCAGCTCCCACAAAGGGGCTAATGAAAAACTGTTTTTT
CDR3 protein: CASSSHKGANEKLFF

clone size: NA
J gene: TRBJ1-5
V gene: TRBV4-1
D gene: NA
CDR3 DNA: TGCGCCAGCAGCCAAGAGGGGGCAAGCAATCAGCCCCAGCATTTT
CDR3 protein: CASSQEGASNQPQHF

clone size: NA
J gene: TRBJ2-1
V gene: TRBV9
D gene: TRBD1
CDR3 DNA: TGTGCCAGCAGCGTTGGGACAGGGGCTGACAATGAGCAGTTCTTC
CDR3 protein: CASSVGTGADNEQFF

clone size: many
J gene: TRBJ1-2
V gene: TRBV6-5
D gene: NA
CDR3 DNA: TGTGCCAGCTTGGGGGGAGTCCTACGCTATGGCTACACCTTC
CDR3 protein: CASLGGVLRYGYTF